This T cell receptor beta chain was retrieved from a study of blood T cells in healthy people across ages. A second PCR of roughly 7 to 11 cycles used a sample-barcoded 5' primer and a J-beta primer mix. Each CDR3 protein is one row after TCRdb ran MiXCR on the 5' RACE reads. Here the sample spans 790,000 or so distinct CDR3 sequences, around 50% being singletons. This CDR3 spans 16 amino acids. V lost 3 bases to trimming and J lost 4 bases; unmatched junction nucleotides: 10. The origin of this receptor is an elderly man in good health. This chain joins TRBV12-3 or TRBV12-4 and TRBJ2-3, with 7 bases aligning to TRBD2. The sequenced sample was blood. The CDR3 region is CASSLWGRAVADTQYF. CDR3 DNA: TGTGCCAGCAGTTTGTGGGGGAGGGCCGTCGCAGATACGCAGTATTTT.